Presented here are 32 T cell receptor beta chains from one specimen sequenced in a study of cytomegalovirus exposure and HLA in healthy donors. Primers: 60 Vbeta forward and 13 Jbeta reverse. Method: immunoSEQ multiplex PCR; TCRdb's copy keeps in-frame clones and lacks some. The profile covers 83,000 or so clones, with 81% appearing a single time and 1.5% to 2% taken by the ten largest. The sample taken for sequencing was PBMCs. The receptors shown here come from a woman in her twenties or thirties in good health and CMV-seronegative.

This clone was observed once. CDR3 amino acids: CASSQDQGSNTEAFF. The CDR3 DNA is TGTGCCAGCAGCCAAGATCAGGGGTCGAACACTGAAGCTTTCTTT. The V and J genes are TRBV14 and TRBJ1-1, with D perhaps matching TRBD1 (6 bases). Germline CDR1 reads SGHDN; CDR2 reads FVKESK. The CDR3 is made up of 15 amino acids. The ends were cut back, 0 bases at V and 1 base at J, with 9 bases in the middle.

The chain employs TRBV30 and TRBJ2-2; tentative D call: TRBD2 (5 bases). Germline CDR1 GTSNPN, CDR2 SVGIG (reference sequence). The CDR3 loop spans 13 amino acids. The V end lost 0 bases, the J end lost 4 bases, and 6 bases lay between the germline ends. CDR3 nucleotide sequence: TGTGCCTGGAGTGTACTAGGCACCGGGGAGCTGTTTTTT. It specifies CAWSVLGTGELFF.

The genes are TRBV5-4 and TRBJ2-5, with 7 bases lining up with TRBD1. The trim removed 0 bases at V and 6 bases at J, leaving 11 bases unmatched. This CDR3 is 16 amino acids long. Germline assignment: CDR1 SGHNT and CDR2 YYREEE (reference sequence). CDR3 DNA: TGTGCCAGCAGCTTGGGACAGGGCCCCGAGGGGAAGACCCAGTACTTC. This sequence encodes CASSLGQGPEGKTQYF.

The chain has TRBV4-3 and TRBJ1-2; D is undetermined. The CDR3 spans 13 residues. Trimming left V 1 base short and J 6 bases short, with 9 bases between. CDR1 is LGHNA and CDR2 is YSLEER in the germline V gene. The CDR3 nucleotides are TGCGCCAGCAGCCAAGTCCGGGGTAATGGCTACACCTTC. Translation: CASSQVRGNGYTF.

This clone was counted once. For the CDR3, the DNA is TGTGCCAGCAGTAGGGCCAGCGGGGGAAGCTCCTACGAGCAGTACTTC. It yields the protein CASSRASGGSSYEQYF. This sequence joins TRBV27 and TRBJ2-7, with 8 bases that match TRBD2. Trimming removed 5 bases from V and 0 bases from J; junction bases left unmatched: 9. The CDR3 has 16 amino acids. Germline CDR1 is MNHEY and CDR2 is SMNVEV (reference sequence).

The chain links TRBV5-4 to TRBJ2-5, with 7 nucleotides matching TRBD1. The CDR3 extends over 16 amino acids. V dropped 0 bases and J dropped 2; count of bases not matched to a gene: 7. CDR1 is SGHNT and CDR2 is YYREEE in the germline V gene (reference sequence). The CDR3 here is CASSLALGGSQETQYF. CDR3 DNA: TGTGCCAGCAGCTTGGCACTAGGGGGCTCACAAGAGACCCAGTACTTC.

This clone is a singleton in its sample. Additional DNA sequences in this sample encode the identical CDR3. The chain couples TRBV9 to TRBJ2-5; 13 positions match TRBD2. There are 16 residues in the CDR3. With V trimmed by 0 bases and J by 5 bases, 4 bases remained unmatched. In germline, CDR1 is SGDLS, CDR2 YYNGEE. This CDR3 is CASSVGTSGSRETQYF. CDR3 nucleotide sequence: TGTGCCAGCAGCGTAGGGACTAGCGGGAGTAGGGAGACCCAGTACTTC. The complete variable domain, with remaining parts taken from reference TRBV9 and TRBJ2-5, reads DSGVTQTPKHLITATGQRVTLRCSPRSGDLSVYWYQQSLDQGLQFLIQYYNGEERAKGNILERFSAQQFPDLHSELNLSSLELGDSALYFCASSVGTSGSRETQYFGPGTRLLVL.

The CDR3 sequence: CASSLGLQTNTGELFF. CDR3 in DNA: TGCGCCAGCAGCCTGGGACTCCAAACGAACACCGGGGAGCTGTTTTTT. This chain uses TRBV5-1 with TRBJ2-2; D perhaps matches TRBD2 (6 bases). The CDR3 loop spans 16 amino acids. Germline CDR1 SGHRS, CDR2 YFSETQ. The germline V and J ends were trimmed by 4 bases and 0 bases, with 13 bases remaining between them.

V is TRBV10-1 and J is TRBJ1-1; no definite D call. V lost 6 bases, J lost 3 bases, and 11 bases lay in between. Per germline, CDR1 WNHNN and CDR2 SYGVQD (reference sequence). The CDR3 is 13 amino acids. The CDR3 sequence is CASRVSSYTEAFF. CDR3 DNA: TGCGCCAGCAGGGTGTCCAGTTACACTGAAGCTTTCTTT.

The J gene is TRBJ2-6, the V gene TRBV18, with TRBD1 identical over 7 bases. Trimming cost V 2 bases and J 0 bases; bases outside gene matches: 10. Germline V gene lookup returns CDR1 KGHSH and CDR2 LQKENI. The CDR3 loop spans 19 amino acids. The CDR3 bases are TGTGCCAGCTCACCAAATGTTGGACAGGCGGACTCTGGGGCCAACGTCCTGACTTTC. Protein product: CASSPNVGQADSGANVLTF.

This chain uses TRBV2 with TRBJ1-5; D is ambiguous. The CDR3 extends over 13 amino acids. The germline CDR1 and CDR2 sequences are SNHLY and FYNNEI. The V and J ends lost 7 bases and 3 bases respectively, with 10 bases between them. CDR3 loop: CASMRAVNQPQHF. Written as DNA, the CDR3 is TGTGCCAGCATGAGGGCGGTCAATCAGCCCCAGCATTTT.

This clone has a single count. The chain combines TRBV28 with TRBJ1-2; D is ambiguous. Per the germline V gene, CDR1 is MDHEN and CDR2 is SYDVKM. The CDR3 consists of 15 residues. The V end was cut by 3 bases, the J end by 8 bases, with 19 bases between. Here the CDR3 DNA reads TGTGCCAGCAGTTTCTTATCGAATCCTCCGCGGGGCTACACCTTC. Encoded protein: CASSFLSNPPRGYTF.

The CDR3 spells CASSPNQGSEQYF. CDR3 nucleotides: TGTGCCAGCTCACCAAACCAGGGTTCAGAGCAGTACTTC. The chain employs TRBV18 and TRBJ2-7; D possibly corresponds to TRBD1 (5 bases). The CDR3 runs to 13 residues. V lost 2 bases, J lost 7 bases, and 12 bases lay in between. Germline-derived CDR1 and CDR2 are KGHSH and LQKENI.

The rearrangement links TRBV5-5 to TRBJ2-3; 8 nucleotides agree with TRBD2. The CDR3 sequence is 15 residues long. Trimming took 3 bases from V and 2 from J; bases not matched to a gene: 5. Germline CDR1 reads SGHKS; CDR2 reads YYEKEE (reference sequence). CDR3 coding DNA: TGTGCCAGCAGCTGGCGGGAGGATCCCACAGATACGCAGTATTTT. Residues: CASSWREDPTDTQYF.

This chain links TRBV15 with TRBJ1-1, with a tentative D call TRBD1 (5 bases). This CDR3 is 13 amino acids long. V lost 9 bases and J 3 bases, leaving 14 bases between the germline ends. Germline CDR1 LNHNV, CDR2 YYDKDF (reference sequence). DNA of the CDR3: TGTGCCACGGGGCGTGAGGTGGACACTGAAGCTTTCTTT. This codes for CATGREVDTEAFF.

The chain has TRBV6-6 and TRBJ2-3; 8 positions match TRBD1. V lost 10 bases, J lost 4 bases, and 13 bases stayed unmatched. CDR3 length: 15 residues. Germline loops: CDR1 MNHNY, CDR2 SVGAGI (reference sequence). The CDR3 loop reads CATERTGGFADTQYF. The CDR3 nucleotides are TGTGCCACCGAGCGAACAGGGGGTTTCGCAGATACGCAGTATTTT.

This chain links TRBV10-3 with TRBJ2-1; a possible D gene is TRBD2 (5 bases). Germline V CDR1 and CDR2: ENHRY, SYGVKD. V lost 2 bases and J 0 bases, leaving 8 bases between the germline ends. This CDR3 has 15 amino acids. CDR3 bases: TGTGCCATCAGTGAGACTAGAAGCTCCTACAATGAGCAGTTCTTC. As protein: CAISETRSSYNEQFF.

This clone has a handful of counts. The chain employs TRBV5-1 and TRBJ2-5; D call uncertain. This CDR3 has 14 amino acids. The V end was cut by 0 bases, the J end by 0 bases, with 6 bases between. From germline, CDR1 is SGHRS and CDR2 YFSETQ. CDR3 loop: CASSLVRDQETQYF. In DNA, the CDR3 is TGCGCCAGCAGCTTGGTCCGGGACCAAGAGACCCAGTACTTC.

J is TRBJ2-7 and V is TRBV28, with D possibly TRBD2 on 6 matching bases. The CDR3 length is 15 residues. Germline assignment: CDR1 MDHEN and CDR2 SYDVKM. Trimming left V 10 bases short and J 4 bases short, with 23 bases between. The CDR3 coding sequence is TGTGCCACTCAATGGGGGACTCTATTATCGTACGAGCAGTACTTC. Translated: CATQWGTLLSYEQYF.

The chain has TRBV4-1 and TRBJ1-5; D is uncertain. The germline CDR1 and CDR2 sequences are MGHRA and YSYEKL. The CDR3 runs 16 residues. V was clipped by 0 bases and J by 4 bases, with 13 bases between them. CDR3 bases: TGCGCCAGCAGCCAAGATAGGAACAGCAAAAATCAGCCCCAGCATTTT. Translation gives CASSQDRNSKNQPQHF.

V usage is TRBV6-1 and J usage is TRBJ1-3; D remains ambiguous. Germline loops: CDR1 MNHNS, CDR2 SASEGT. Trimming pared 6 bases from V and 0 bases from J, leaving 9 bases between. This CDR3 is 14 amino acids long. CDR3 nucleotides: TGTGCCAGCAGCTTTCTGAGCTCTGGAAACACCATATATTTT. Residues: CASSFLSSGNTIYF.

This clone was seen once. V and J are TRBV5-1 and TRBJ1-4, with a possible D match to TRBD1 (5 bases). Trimming took 0 bases from V and 0 from J, leaving 9 bases between them. The V gene's germline CDR1 is SGHRS and CDR2 YFSETQ. The CDR3 length is 16 residues. The CDR3 is CASSLGVQATNEKLFF. The DNA for the CDR3 is TGCGCCAGCAGCTTGGGGGTACAGGCAACTAATGAAAAACTGTTTTTT.

The rearrangement links TRBV5-5 to TRBJ2-7; 8 nucleotides align to TRBD2. The CDR3 has 15 residues. V lost 0 bases and J lost 3; bases outside the gene matches: 5. Germline V CDR1 and CDR2: SGHKS, YYEKEE (reference sequence). The CDR3 sequence is CASSLAPLADYEQYF. The CDR3 nucleotides read TGTGCCAGCAGCTTGGCCCCACTAGCGGACTACGAGCAGTACTTC. The whole variable domain, filled in from reference TRBV5-5 and TRBJ2-7, reads DAGVTQSPTHLIKTRGQQVTLRCSPISGHKSVSWYQQVLGQGPQFIFQYYEKEERGRGNFPDRFSARQFPNYSSELNVNALLLGDSALYLCASSLAPLADYEQYFGPGTRLTVT.

The rearrangement links TRBV9 to TRBJ2-3, with 8 bases identical to TRBD2. The germline V gene has CDR1 SGDLS and CDR2 YYNGEE. CDR3 length: 15 residues. The junction had 4 bases not matched to a gene; V was cut back by 2 bases and J by 2 bases. The CDR3 bases are TGTGCCAGCAGCGTTACTAGCGGCCTCACAGATACGCAGTATTTT. It translates to CASSVTSGLTDTQYF.

The table lists this clone with a count of one. The chain is built from TRBV9 and TRBJ2-5; 7 nucleotides agree with TRBD2. J lost 3 bases, V lost 1 base, and 3 bases had no gene match. CDR1 is SGDLS, CDR2 YYNGEE, per germline. The CDR3 spans 14 residues. The CDR3 spells CASSVSLAEETQYF. The CDR3, as DNA: TGTGCCAGCAGCGTAAGTCTAGCGGAAGAGACCCAGTACTTC.

Concerning this clone itself: One end of the junction fails to match germline, which may point to a read error. The genes are TRBV7-7 and TRBJ2-5, with 8 bases identical to TRBD1. The CDR3 contains 16 residues. Germline CDR1 and CDR2: SSHAT and FNYEAQ (reference sequence). The CDR3 is CASSQGDRMGEETQYF. In DNA form, the CDR3 reads TGTGCTAGCAGCCAGGGGGACAGGATGGGGGAAGAGACCCAGTACTTC.

The chain is built from TRBV5-1 and TRBJ2-4, with 14 bases that match TRBD2. The V and J ends lost 0 bases and 3 bases, in that order; junction bases with no gene match: 11. The CDR3 is made up of 20 amino acids. Looked up from germline, CDR1 is SGHRS and CDR2 is YFSETQ. The CDR3 coding sequence is TGCGCCAGCAGCTTGGGTAGGGGACTAGCGGGAGATTCGGGCAAAAACATTCAGTACTTC. Its translation: CASSLGRGLAGDSGKNIQYF.

The rearrangement links TRBV28 to TRBJ1-1; maybe TRBD1 (6 bases). The V gene lost 4 bases and the J gene lost 1 base, with 10 bases spanning the gap. CDR1 and CDR2 (germline): MDHEN, SYDVKM. This CDR3 comprises 14 residues. The CDR3 loop is CASSSTGWNTEAFF. CDR3 DNA: TGTGCCAGCAGTTCGACAGGCTGGAACACTGAAGCTTTCTTT.

This sequence joins TRBV7-9 and TRBJ2-1, with TRBD2 matching over 8 bases. Losses at the gene ends were 4 bases for V and 6 bases for J; bases not matched to a gene: 8. CDR3 length: 15 amino acids. The V gene's germline CDR1 is SEHNR and CDR2 FQNEAQ (reference sequence). CDR3 coding DNA: TGTGCCAGCAGCTCCCGGGGACTAGTGGGCAATGAGCAGTTCTTC. Its translation: CASSSRGLVGNEQFF.

The chain combines TRBV11-2 with TRBJ2-7; D is unresolved. The CDR3 is 13 amino acids. V was clipped by 7 bases and J by 3 bases, with 13 bases between them. The germline gives CDR1 SGHAT, CDR2 FQNNGV. The CDR3 region has the DNA TGTGCCAGCACCCTCCAGATGTTCTACGAGCAGTACTTC. It specifies CASTLQMFYEQYF.

This sequence joins TRBV2 and TRBJ2-2, with D possibly matching TRBD1 (7 bases). Germline assignment: CDR1 SNHLY and CDR2 FYNNEI. With 8 bases removed from V and 5 bases from J, the gap between germline ends came to 18 bases. CDR3 size: 15 residues. CDR3 coding DNA: TGTGCCAGCGTTGGAGGGCAGGGGGTAACCGGGGAGCTGTTTTTT. Translation gives CASVGGQGVTGELFF.

V gene TRBV15 combines with J gene TRBJ1-1; no clear D. CDR1 LNHNV and CDR2 YYDKDF come from the germline V gene (reference sequence). Deletions cut 0 bases from V and 10 bases from J, with 18 bases between. The CDR3 extends over 15 amino acids. The CDR3 region is CATSRDLSGGGLAFF. DNA of the CDR3: TGTGCCACCAGCAGAGATTTATCCGGAGGAGGGCTAGCTTTCTTT.